This T cell receptor (beta chain) stems from a study of regulatory T cells in long-lasting Graves disease. The wider study: To qualify as persistent, Graves' disease required over 5 years of antithyroid drugs with positive TSH receptor antibodies. Study results and caveats: Persistent Graves' patients possessed reduced TCR diversity relative to recently diagnosed ones. Persistent cases favored TRBV28, TRBJ1-2 and TRBJ2-5.

CDR3-region Arm-PCR and iRepertoire HTBI primers produced the TCR beta libraries. In the original workflow: Detected in the samples were 62 TRBV and 14 TRBJ segments. A single record per CDR3 protein comes from TCRdb applying MiXCR to the multiplex PCR reads. TCRdb, rather than the study authors, made the V and J calls. The repertoire includes a few hundred thousand distinct CDR3 sequences, 20% to 25% of them detected once, and around 26% sits in the top ten. Germline V gene data show CDR1 as SGDLS and CDR2 as YYNGEE. The CDR3 sequence is 18 residues long. Time point here: persistent/refractory GD, antithyroid drugs over 5 years with positive TRAb. PBMCs were the source of the RNA used for TCR sequencing. With respect to this clonotype: As yet, its antigen is unknown. It may be a read error: a sequence one base away is much more abundant.

The receptor was derived from a female donor with Graves disease. This chain links TRBV9 with TRBJ1-5; 9 positions agree with TRBD1. The sample was peripheral blood mononuclear cells (PBMCs), taken when the disease was refractory, from a patient treated with antithyroid drugs. In DNA form, the CDR3 reads TGTGTCAGCAGCCAGAAACAAAACAGGGGGCGATCGTGTCAGCCCCAGCATTTT. Translation: CVSSQKQNRGRSCQPQHF.